This TCR beta chain was found in a study of graft-versus-host responses after intestinal transplantation (dated by TCRdb to the early 2020s). In terms of the full investigation: Multivisceral, liver-intestinal, or isolated intestinal transplants were received by the recipients. Every recipient was given anti-thymocyte globulin induction, then maintenance tacrolimus and steroids for approximately 3 years. After intestinal transplantation, graft-versus-host and host-versus-graft alloreactive T cell clones in the graft, circulation and bone marrow were tracked using bulk TCR-beta CDR3 sequencing. To identify alloreactive clones, pre-transplant mixed lymphocyte reaction products were sequenced and compared with unstimulated pre-transplant donor and recipient T cells. A cohort of 24 intestinal transplant recipients, including one retransplant, was enrolled, and a few patients lacking pretransplant specimens were excluded. A peak of at least 4% donor T cells among recipient peripheral blood mononuclear cells was the definition used for donor T cell macrochimerism. Samples from three later patients were sequenced in-house on an Illumina MiSeq with MiXCR processing rather than by the commercial service. Overall study results and their limits: Early after transplant, peak levels of circulating GvH clones were associated with declines in HvG clones. Patients with donor T cell macrochimerism had high GvH to HvG T cell clonal ratios in their allografts. The relatively low number and heterogeneity of intestinal transplant patients limited the conclusions. GvH clones turned up in recipient bone marrow, with some appearing earlier in ileal mucosa or blood, a pattern consistent with an intestinal mucosal origin.

Blood samples were collected up to 4 times in the first month after transplant and then at least monthly when available. CDR1 is given as MNHNY and CDR2 as SVGAGI, both from the germline V gene (reference sequence). The CDR3 spans 15 residues, from the cysteine through the phenylalanine. Only CDR3 DNA is held: 45 bases, read in frame from base 1. Trimming accounts for 6 bases at V and 6 bases at J, while the number of junction bases matched to no gene is 10. As to this clone: Which antigen it targets is not known. Base qualities are not at hand, and no much larger clone is one base apart.

The library was produced with the immunoSEQ multiplex PCR assay. For most patients, high-throughput TCR-beta CDR3 sequencing of genomic DNA was performed by Adaptive Biotechnologies. The source study handled its data this way. TCR sequencing data for 18 patients were retrieved from Adaptive's ImmunoSEQ software; three other patients were processed with MiXCR and VDJtools. CDR3 nucleotide sequences shared between donor and recipient were removed because the origin of such sequences could not be assigned. To be classed as alloreactive, a clone needed at least 2-fold expansion over unstimulated cells and a minimum CFSE-low frequency of 0.002% (template counts) or 0.001% (read counts). Mappable clones were those detected in sequenced pre-transplant spleen, lymph node, or MLR CFSE-low populations of the donor or recipient. Cumulative frequency of alloreactive clones was calculated as a percentage of all sequences weighted by copy number. This immuneACCESS table, as held by TCRdb, lists in-frame sequences with V and J called but not all clones. Of the missing ones, under half trace to an unresolved V gene in checked studies; the others have no known cause. V, J and clone size are those of that table, while D and trimming were read from the DNA. A total of 55,000 to 70,000 clones appear in this sample, around nine tenths of them only once. Jointly, the top ten make up approximately 2.9% of the sample.

This receptor was taken from a human patient who received an intestinal transplant, so some T cells may come from the graft donor. This material consisted of PBMCs, taken approximately 120 days after intestinal transplantation. The sequence joins TRBV6-6 to TRBJ2-5, with 10 junctional bases fitting TRBD2. Here the CDR3 is given as CASRSAGGGGKTQYF. Here is the DNA: TGTGCCAGCAGATCAGCGGGAGGGGGCGGTAAGACCCAGTACTTC.